The entry that follows covers one T cell receptor beta chain sequence. The sample belongs to a study of blood T cell repertoires in COVID-19. Across the whole study: The cDNA or gDNA used as material had been derived from T cells, B-cell-depleted T cells, or PBMCs.

Germline CDR1 reads SGHKS; CDR2 reads YYEKEE (reference sequence). V was pared by 0 bases and J by 1 base, with 7 bases between. CDR3 length: 14 amino acids. Source study methods: Amplification with reference gene primers provided the estimates of nucleated cell counts. The assay was immunoSEQ multiplex PCR, and TCRdb's table has in-frame clones only and misses some. V, J and clone size are those of that table, while D and trimming were read from the DNA. The sample yields 450,000 or so clones, about 90% seen once. The Seattle site enrolled patients during active infection and followed them longitudinally.

The gene calls are TRBV5-5 and TRBJ1-1; D perhaps matches TRBD1 (5 bases). Material: peripheral blood. This clonotype was obtained from a man between 18 and 29 years old with COVID-19, enrolled during active disease. The DNA of the CDR3 is TGTGCCAGCAGCTTGGCAGGGTCGAACACTGAAGCTTTCTTT. Encoded protein: CASSLAGSNTEAFF. Full variable domain (outside the CDR3, taken from reference TRBV5-5 and TRBJ1-1): DAGVTQSPTHLIKTRGQQVTLRCSPISGHKSVSWYQQVLGQGPQFIFQYYEKEERGRGNFPDRFSARQFPNYSSELNVNALLLGDSALYLCASSLAGSNTEAFFGQGTRLTVV.